Listed below are T cell receptor beta chains from one sample, sequenced in a study of Ad26.COV2.S vaccination and SARS-CoV-2 variants. The assay was immunoSEQ multiplex PCR, and TCRdb's table has in-frame clones only and misses some. The sample contains 400,000 to 450,000 clones, around nine tenths of which appear only once. The specimen comprised peripheral blood, sampled in a trial of Ad26.COV2.S vaccine versus placebo. The receptors shown here come from a person between 18 and 65 years old who received the Ad26.COV2.S COVID-19 vaccine or a placebo. Each CDR3 is given with its conserved first and last residue. Each record gives: D gene, clone size, J gene, V gene, CDR3 DNA, CDR3 protein. The D gene is left open where the match is weak. Size is omitted from some rows. Given values are once, few, many or a class for expanded clones.

D gene: .
clone size: .
J gene: TRBJ1-2
V gene: TRBV13
CDR3 DNA: TGTGCCAGCAGCTCCACAGGGATCCGCGGCTACACCTTC
CDR3 protein: CASSSTGIRGYTF

D gene: .
clone size: .
J gene: TRBJ2-7
V gene: TRBV30
CDR3 DNA: TGTGCCTGGAGTGTCAGCTTCGAGCAGTACTTC
CDR3 protein: CAWSVSFEQYF

D gene: .
clone size: .
J gene: TRBJ1-4
V gene: TRBV6-5
CDR3 DNA: TGTGCCAGCAGTTACGGGGCGGACCATTATGAAAAACTGTTTTTT
CDR3 protein: CASSYGADHYEKLFF

D gene: .
clone size: .
J gene: TRBJ1-2
V gene: TRBV7-2
CDR3 DNA: TGTGCCAGCAGACAAAGGGGGTACAACTATGGCTACACCTTC
CDR3 protein: CASRQRGYNYGYTF

D gene: .
clone size: .
J gene: TRBJ2-5
V gene: TRBV11-2
CDR3 DNA: TGTGCCAGCAGCTTAGCGCAGGGAGAGACCCAGTACTTC
CDR3 protein: CASSLAQGETQYF

D gene: TRBD2
clone size: .
J gene: TRBJ2-7
V gene: TRBV30
CDR3 DNA: TGTGCCTGGAGCGGACTAGTCTACGAGCAGTACTTC
CDR3 protein: CAWSGLVYEQYF

D gene: TRBD1
clone size: .
J gene: TRBJ2-1
V gene: TRBV3-1/TRBV3-2
CDR3 DNA: TGTGCCAGCAGTTTAAATCCGTGGGACAGATCCCATGAGCAGTTCTTC
CDR3 protein: CASSLNPWDRSHEQFF

D gene: .
clone size: .
J gene: TRBJ2-1
V gene: TRBV19
CDR3 DNA: TGTGCCAGTAGCGCTCGGGACTTCGGGGGATACAATGAGCAGTTCTTC
CDR3 protein: CASSARDFGGYNEQFF

D gene: TRBD1
clone size: few
J gene: TRBJ1-6
V gene: TRBV9
CDR3 DNA: TGTGCCAGCAGCTTGACAGGGAAACCGGATTCACCCCTCCACTTT
CDR3 protein: CASSLTGKPDSPLHF

D gene: .
clone size: .
J gene: TRBJ2-7
V gene: TRBV10-2
CDR3 DNA: TGCGCCAGCAGTGAGATCGCCAGACTCCGCGACGAGCAGTACTTC
CDR3 protein: CASSEIARLRDEQYF

D gene: TRBD2
clone size: .
J gene: TRBJ2-2
V gene: TRBV9
CDR3 DNA: TGTGCCAGCAGCGTAGCTAGCGGGAGCGCCGGGGAGCTGTTTTTT
CDR3 protein: CASSVASGSAGELFF

D gene: .
clone size: .
J gene: TRBJ1-2
V gene: TRBV19
CDR3 DNA: TGTGCCAGTAGCCTGGGGGGGGGTCGGGTTAACTATGGCTACACCTTC
CDR3 protein: CASSLGGGRVNYGYTF

D gene: .
clone size: .
J gene: TRBJ2-1
V gene: TRBV7-2
CDR3 DNA: TGTGCCAGCAGTACACAAACGGGTGAGCAGTTCTTC
CDR3 protein: CASSTQTGEQFF

D gene: .
clone size: .
J gene: TRBJ1-5
V gene: TRBV6-2/TRBV6-3
CDR3 DNA: TGTGCCAGCAGCGACACGGGCAATCAGCCCCAGCATTTT
CDR3 protein: CASSDTGNQPQHF

D gene: TRBD1
clone size: .
J gene: TRBJ1-4
V gene: TRBV12-5
CDR3 DNA: TGTGCTAGTGGTCCGGGACAGGGGGCCGAAAAACTGTTTTTT
CDR3 protein: CASGPGQGAEKLFF

D gene: .
clone size: .
J gene: TRBJ1-2
V gene: TRBV5-1
CDR3 DNA: TGCGCCAGCAGCGGGGACACTCAATTCTATGGCTACACCTTC
CDR3 protein: CASSGDTQFYGYTF

D gene: .
clone size: .
J gene: TRBJ2-5
V gene: TRBV10-1
CDR3 DNA: TGCGCCACCATGCCACAGGGCGGCGAGACCCAGTACTTC
CDR3 protein: CATMPQGGETQYF